Listed below are T cell receptor beta chains from one sample, sequenced in a study of cytotoxic CD8 clonotypes in ibrutinib-treated CLL. Using immunoSEQ multiplex PCR, the repertoire was profiled, and TCRdb retains in-frame clones only, with some absent. The table has fewer than 400,000 clones, approximately 67% seen once. Here the sequenced sample was PBMCs, taken after 36 months of ibrutinib treatment. The receptors shown here come from a human donor with chronic lymphocytic leukemia. CDR3s include the opening cysteine and the closing phenylalanine or tryptophan. The order of the fields is J gene, D gene, V gene, clone size, CDR3 DNA, CDR3 protein. D genes are given only for firm matches. Not all rows give a size; the values are once, few, many and, for expanded clones, a class.

j_call: TRBJ1-2
d_call: -
v_call: TRBV5-6
clone_size: -
cdr3_nt: TGTGCCAGCAGCCCGACTAAGGGCCCACCTTACTATGGCTACACCTTC
cdr3_aa: CASSPTKGPPYYGYTF

j_call: TRBJ2-5
d_call: -
v_call: TRBV4-1
clone_size: -
cdr3_nt: TGCGCCAGCAGCCAAGGTTCGATAGGCTCAGAGACCCAGTACTTC
cdr3_aa: CASSQGSIGSETQYF

j_call: TRBJ2-5
d_call: TRBD1
v_call: TRBV27
clone_size: -
cdr3_nt: TGTGCCAGCAGTCCGCGACAGGGGGATCAAGAGACCCAGTACTTC
cdr3_aa: CASSPRQGDQETQYF

j_call: TRBJ1-2
d_call: -
v_call: TRBV9
clone_size: -
cdr3_nt: TGTGCCAGCAGCCCCCGGACGGTAGCCGGCACCTTC
cdr3_aa: CASSPRTVAGTF

j_call: TRBJ2-1
d_call: -
v_call: TRBV5-1
clone_size: -
cdr3_nt: TGCGCCAGCAGGGGACCAGTCGATGAGCAGTTCTTC
cdr3_aa: CASRGPVDEQFF

j_call: TRBJ2-7
d_call: -
v_call: TRBV7-2
clone_size: -
cdr3_nt: TGTGCCAGCAGCTCCCGGGACGGATACGAGCAGTACTTC
cdr3_aa: CASSSRDGYEQYF

j_call: TRBJ2-1
d_call: -
v_call: TRBV9
clone_size: -
cdr3_nt: TGTGCCAGCAGCGTAGTCGGGACGGGACTTTCGAGCTCCTACAATGAGCAGTTCTTC
cdr3_aa: CASSVVGTGLSSSYNEQFF

j_call: TRBJ2-3
d_call: TRBD2
v_call: TRBV28
clone_size: once
cdr3_nt: TGTGCCAGCAGCCGGGGGAGCGGGAGAAAGACAGATACGCAGTATTTT
cdr3_aa: CASSRGSGRKTDTQYF

j_call: TRBJ2-5
d_call: TRBD1
v_call: TRBV28
clone_size: -
cdr3_nt: TGTGCCAGCACGACAAACAGGGGGCAAGAGACCCAGTACTTC
cdr3_aa: CASTTNRGQETQYF

j_call: TRBJ2-3
d_call: -
v_call: TRBV10-3
clone_size: -
cdr3_nt: TGTGCCATCGGTAGGCAGGGAACCACAGATACGCAGTATTTT
cdr3_aa: CAIGRQGTTDTQYF

j_call: TRBJ2-1
d_call: TRBD2
v_call: TRBV11-3
clone_size: -
cdr3_nt: TGTGCCAGCAGCTTATCCTTCGGGGGGGCCTACAATGAGCAGTTCTTC
cdr3_aa: CASSLSFGGAYNEQFF